This TCR beta chain was observed in a study of T-cell memory formation after mild COVID-19. Study-wide background: Clusters were largely donor specific.

A remark on this clonotype: Its specificity is not known. A much more abundant neighbour one base away suggests this may be a read error.

Study findings and constraints: The authors left the SARS-CoV-2 specificity of second-wave clones peaking on day 37 unconfirmed. Most CD4+ clones that shrank were in CM and EM, while CD8+ ones turned up in EMRA. Clones that contracted from day 15 to 85 had balanced CD4/CD8; later expanders were CD4+ biased.

CDR3 length equals 12 residues. A single record per CDR3 protein comes from TCRdb applying MiXCR to the 5' RACE reads. The table has 250,000 or so distinct CDR3 sequences, roughly 18% seen once. This sequence was found in a man aged 18 to 35 who had mild COVID-19 (a few samples of this study predate the infection). Cell type and time point are not known. This chain uses TRBV23-1 with TRBJ2-2; D is perhaps TRBD2 (6 bases). TRBV23-1 falls under the ORF class, with uncertain function. Sequenced: PBMCs or a T cell subset sorted from them (not recorded which). CDR3 sequence (DNA): TGCGCCAGCAGTACGAGAGCCGGGGGGCTGTTTTTT. It translates to CASSTRAGGLFF.